This is a list of T cell receptor beta chains from one sample in a study of blood T cell repertoires in COVID-19. The protocol was immunoSEQ multiplex PCR, while the TCRdb copy is restricted to in-frame clones and leaves out a portion. The sample shows around 430,000 clones, 70% to 90% of them seen only once. Sequences were obtained from peripheral blood. All receptors come from a woman aged 50 to 60 with COVID-19, enrolled during active disease. CDR3s include the opening cysteine and the closing phenylalanine or tryptophan. The D gene is left open where the match is weak. For some rows the clone size is stated as once, few or many, or as a class when expanded; others skip it.

once	TRBV27	NA	TRBJ1-2	TGTGCCAGCAGTTCAATGATGTACAGGGTTAATGGCTACACCTTC	CASSSMMYRVNGYTF
NA	TRBV6-1	TRBD1	TRBJ1-2	TGTGCCAGCAGTGAAGGACAGGGGAACTACACCTTC	CASSEGQGNYTF
NA	TRBV10-3	TRBD1	TRBJ1-5	TGTGCCATCAGTGGCTCCGGGACAGGGATCGGCCAGCCCCAGCATTTT	CAISGSGTGIGQPQHF
NA	TRBV5-4	NA	TRBJ1-2	TGTGCCAGCAGCTTGCAGGCGCCTACTAACTATGGCTACACCTTC	CASSLQAPTNYGYTF
few	TRBV5-1	NA	TRBJ2-3	TGCGCCAGCAGCCCGGGGGACCATGATACGCAGTATTTT	CASSPGDHDTQYF
once	TRBV10-3	NA	TRBJ1-2	TGTGCCATCAGTGAGAGGGGGTTTGACGGCTACACCTTC	CAISERGFDGYTF
NA	TRBV18	TRBD1	TRBJ2-1	TGTGCCAGCTCACGCCGGGACAGGGTCTCCTACAATGAGCAGTTCTTC	CASSRRDRVSYNEQFF
NA	TRBV5-1	NA	TRBJ2-1	TGCGCCAGCAGCCGGGCCCTAGCCCTCAATGAGCAGTTCTTC	CASSRALALNEQFF
NA	TRBV6-5	TRBD2	TRBJ2-1	TGTGCCAGCAGGGGACTAGCGGACAATGAGCAGTTCTTC	CASRGLADNEQFF
NA	TRBV28	NA	TRBJ1-2	TGTGCCAGCCAAGCGGCTAACTATGGCTACACCTTC	CASQAANYGYTF
NA	TRBV5-1	NA	TRBJ1-4	TGCGCCAGCAGCTTAGAGAGAGGGTGGAGTGAAAAACTGTTTTTT	CASSLERGWSEKLFF
NA	TRBV7-3	TRBD1	TRBJ1-2	TGTGCCAGCAGCTTACTGGGACAGGGTTTGAATGGCTACACCTTC	CASSLLGQGLNGYTF
NA	TRBV19	NA	TRBJ1-2	TGTGCCAGTAGTATAGAGAGAGGGCACTATGGCTACACCTTC	CASSIERGHYGYTF
once	TRBV4-1	NA	TRBJ1-1	TGCGCCAGCAGCCAAGATACCCGGGAGGGGAGGAACACTGAAGCTTTCTTT	CASSQDTREGRNTEAFF
NA	TRBV6-1	NA	TRBJ1-2	TGTGCCAGCAGTGAAGGGGCCGCTAACTATGGCTACACCTTC	CASSEGAANYGYTF
NA	TRBV4-2	NA	TRBJ2-1	TGTGCCAGCAGCCAAGATGTGCAGGACACCTACAATGAGCAGTTCTTC	CASSQDVQDTYNEQFF
NA	TRBV28	TRBD2	TRBJ2-7	TGTGCCAGCAGTTTCACCGGACTAGGGCTAAACGAGCAGTACTTC	CASSFTGLGLNEQYF
NA	TRBV5-1	NA	TRBJ2-3	TGCGCCAGCAGCCAGGGACTCGGGGTCGCAGATACGCAGTATTTT	CASSQGLGVADTQYF
once	TRBV5-4	NA	TRBJ2-2	TGTGCCAGCAGGGATCAGGGAAACCTCAGGGGGGAGCTGTTTTTT	CASRDQGNLRGELFF
NA	TRBV30	TRBD2	TRBJ2-1	TGTGCCTGGAGTGCGGGGGGTAACAATGAGCAGTTCTTC	CAWSAGGNNEQFF
NA	TRBV7-8	TRBD1	TRBJ2-5	TGTGCCAGCAGCCTTCTAGGGACAGGGGTGGAGACCCAGTACTTC	CASSLLGTGVETQYF
NA	TRBV18	NA	TRBJ1-4	TGTGCCAGCTCCCCCGGGGGAATTAATGAAAAACTGTTTTTT	CASSPGGINEKLFF
NA	TRBV10-3	NA	TRBJ2-7	TGTGCCATCAGTGACCAGACCTACGAGCAGTACTTC	CAISDQTYEQYF
NA	TRBV11-2	TRBD1	TRBJ2-3	TGTGCCAGCAGCTTTTTCGGGGGGACAGGGGGTGATACGCAGTATTTT	CASSFFGGTGGDTQYF
NA	TRBV30	NA	TRBJ1-5	TGTGCCTGGAGTGTACAGGCCAATCAGCCCCAGCATTTT	CAWSVQANQPQHF
NA	TRBV3-1/TRBV3-2	NA	TRBJ2-5	TGTGCCAGCAGCCAAGGATCCCCTCTGGCAGCGGCCCAGTACTTC	CASSQGSPLAAAQYF
NA	TRBV15	NA	TRBJ1-1	TGTGCCACCAGTACAAGACCCCGAGGAATCACTGAAGCTTTCTTT	CATSTRPRGITEAFF
NA	TRBV19	TRBD1	TRBJ2-1	TGTGCCTCCGGGACAGGGGGGGATGAGCAGTTCTTC	CASGTGGDEQFF
few	TRBV19	TRBD2	TRBJ2-7	TGTGCCAGCGGACTAGCGGGGACCTACGAGCAGTACTTC	CASGLAGTYEQYF
NA	TRBV30	TRBD1	TRBJ2-7	TGTGCCTGGGACGACCAGGGGGACGAGCAGTACTTC	CAWDDQGDEQYF
NA	TRBV6-1	NA	TRBJ2-7	TGTGCCAGCAGTGAAGCCGGCTACGAGCAGTACTTC	CASSEAGYEQYF